Following are 9 T cell receptor beta chains from one sample sequenced in a study of early T cells in non-severe SARS-CoV-2 infection. TCRdb processed the 5' RACE reads anew with MiXCR; each CDR3 protein has one entry. The sample lists fewer than 40,000 distinct CDR3 sequences, over 5% occurring once. Input material: whole blood. The receptors shown here come from an adult who was a healthcare worker with PCR-confirmed SARS-CoV-2 infection or an uninfected control (not recorded which).

This clonotype was counted ten times or more. The chain links TRBV2 to TRBJ2-3; D uncertain. V lost 5 bases, J lost 0 bases, and 12 bases lay in between. CDR1 is SNHLY, CDR2 FYNNEI, per germline. The CDR3 is 15 residues long. The CDR3 protein is CASSSRRASTDTQYF. The CDR3 DNA reads TGTGCCAGCAGTTCCCGCCGGGCGAGCACAGATACGCAGTATTTT.

This clonotype was observed many times. The rearrangement joins TRBV3-1 to TRBJ1-1; D is unresolved. The CDR3 spans 13 residues. Germline V gene lookup returns CDR1 LGHDT and CDR2 YNNKEL (reference sequence). V was clipped by 1 base and J by 1 base, with 4 bases between them. CDR3 protein: CASSQVWNTEAFF. In nucleotides, the CDR3 is TGTGCCAGCAGCCAAGTCTGGAACACTGAAGCTTTCTTT.

The rearrangement uses TRBV7-3 and TRBJ2-1; either TRBD1 or TRBD2 may fit D (5 bases each). The CDR3 runs 16 residues. The germline CDR1 and CDR2 sequences are SGHTA and FQGTGA. V dropped 5 bases and J dropped 3 bases, with 17 bases sitting between them. The CDR3 sequence is CASSPFGTENYNEQFF. CDR3 nucleotide sequence: TGTGCCAGCAGCCCCTTTGGGACCGAGAACTACAATGAGCAGTTCTTC.

About this clonotype: A single base separates this from a much larger clone, so it may be a read error. The rearrangement links TRBV21-1 to TRBJ2-7; TRBD2 is the table's D call, not checked against the DNA. TRBV21-1 is marked as a pseudogene. CDR3 length equals 16 residues. The CDR3 DNA sequence: TGTGCCAGCAACAAACCCCCGGCTAGCGGATCCTACGAGCAGTACTTC. It translates to CASNKPPASGSYEQYF.

This clonotype has a count of ten or more. The chain combines TRBV27 with TRBJ1-5, with no clear D. Germline V gene data show CDR1 as MNHEY and CDR2 as SMNVEV (reference sequence). The CDR3 extends over 14 amino acids. The V gene lost 11 bases and the J gene lost 2 bases, with 16 bases spanning the gap. CDR3 nucleotides: TGTGCCCGCCCCATCATCGGGGGCAATCAGCCCCAGCATTTT. Amino acids: CARPIIGGNQPQHF.

Remarks on this clonotype: One end of the junction does not line up with germline, which may come from a read error. V and J are TRBV20-1 and TRBJ2-2; D is unclear. The CDR3 totals 17 residues. The V gene's germline CDR1 is DFQATT and CDR2 SNEGSKA (reference sequence). As DNA, the CDR3 is TGCAGTGCTAGGGCCTTCGACCGTGCGGTGAACACCGGAGAGCTGTTTTTT. It encodes CSARAFDRAVNTGELFF.

The V call is TRBV27, the J call TRBJ1-6; D call uncertain. The CDR3 is 13 amino acids. Trimming pared 8 bases from V and 3 bases from J, leaving 8 bases between. CDR1 and CDR2 from the germline V gene are MNHEY and SMNVEV (reference sequence). The CDR3 is CASARDYNSPLHF. The CDR3 coding sequence is TGTGCCAGCGCCCGGGACTATAATTCACCCCTCCACTTT.

This chain connects TRBV10-3 to TRBJ1-5; D is unclear. Germline values: CDR1 ENHRY, CDR2 SYGVKD. Trimming shortened V by 8 bases and J by 2 bases, and 10 bases separated the two germline ends. This CDR3 has 13 residues. The CDR3: CAIGTVGNQPQHF. In nucleotides, the CDR3 is TGTGCCATCGGTACGGTGGGCAATCAGCCCCAGCATTTT.

The table lists this clonotype with many counts. The rearrangement joins TRBV9 to TRBJ2-3; D perhaps matches TRBD1 (6 bases). Germline V CDR1 and CDR2: SGDLS, YYNGEE. This CDR3 is built from 15 residues. V lost 1 base to trimming and J lost 6 bases, with 15 bases between them. The CDR3 is CASSVSNAGVDTQYF. CDR3 nucleotides: TGTGCCAGCAGCGTATCCAACGCAGGGGTGGATACGCAGTATTTT.